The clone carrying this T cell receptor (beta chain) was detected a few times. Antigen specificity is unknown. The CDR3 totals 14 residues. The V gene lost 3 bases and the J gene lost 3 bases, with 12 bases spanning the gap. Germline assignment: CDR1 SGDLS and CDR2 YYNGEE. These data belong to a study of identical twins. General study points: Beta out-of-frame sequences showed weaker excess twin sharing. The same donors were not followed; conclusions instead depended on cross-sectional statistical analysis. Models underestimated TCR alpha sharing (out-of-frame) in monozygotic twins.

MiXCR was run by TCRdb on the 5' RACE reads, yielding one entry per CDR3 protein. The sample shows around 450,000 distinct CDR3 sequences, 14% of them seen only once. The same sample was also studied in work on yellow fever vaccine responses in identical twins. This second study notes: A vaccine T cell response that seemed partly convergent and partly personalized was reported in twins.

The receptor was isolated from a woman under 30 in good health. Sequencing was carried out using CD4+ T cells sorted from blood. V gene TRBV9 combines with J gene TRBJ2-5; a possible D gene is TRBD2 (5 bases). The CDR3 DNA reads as TGTGCCAGCAGCGCCCCCTTGGGAGAAGAGACCCAGTACTTC. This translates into CASSAPLGEETQYF.